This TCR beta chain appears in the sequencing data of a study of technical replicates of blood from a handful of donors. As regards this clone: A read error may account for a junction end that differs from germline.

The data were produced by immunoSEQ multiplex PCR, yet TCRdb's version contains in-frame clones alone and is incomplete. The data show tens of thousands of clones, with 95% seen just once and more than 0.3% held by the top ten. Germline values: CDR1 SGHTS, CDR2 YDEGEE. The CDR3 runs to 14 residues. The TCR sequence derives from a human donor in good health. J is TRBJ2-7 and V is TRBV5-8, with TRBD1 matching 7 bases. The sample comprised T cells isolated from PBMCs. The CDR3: CASSWGTDSDEQYF. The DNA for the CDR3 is TGTGCCAGCAGCTGGGGGACAGACTCCGACGAGCAGTACTTC.